This T cell receptor (beta chain) was captured by sequencing in a study of CD8+ T cells in alopecia areata. Study in general: Treated patients received oral tofacitinib, 5 to 10 mg twice daily.

The study, taken as a whole, reports: Sequencing of scalp tissue also captures the resident alphabeta T cells of normal skin. An increase in clonality over normal scalp was evident in lesional scalp, especially alopecia totalis/universalis.

Once RNA had been extracted, it was reverse transcribed into cDNA to act as the sequencing template. Sequencing used immunoSEQ multiplex PCR; TCRdb keeps in-frame clones, though not all of them. The sample carries roughly 150,000 clones, approximately 87% recorded once. For this clone: Its specificity is unknown.

The investigators collected lesional scalp punch biopsies and peripheral blood from alopecia areata patients. In germline, CDR1 is MNHEY, CDR2 SVGAGI. This CDR3 region has 13 residues. V lost 6 bases and J lost 6, with 13 bases in between. The rearrangement joins TRBV6-5 to TRBJ2-3; D is unresolved. The material sequenced was CD8+ T cells sorted from blood, taken at week 0. The clonotype was recovered from a human donor with alopecia areata. The chain's CDR3 is CASRQTASDTQYF. The CDR3 DNA follows: TGTGCCAGCAGGCAGACCGCCTCCGATACGCAGTATTTT.